A selection of T cell receptor beta chains follows, all from one sample in a study of T cell changes during pregnancy in multiple sclerosis. TCRdb's copy holds only in-frame clones and misses some; the assay was immunoSEQ multiplex PCR. Among tens of thousands of clones listed, almost 95% were seen once. Sequences were derived from CD8+ T cells from peripheral blood mononuclear cells, sampled in the first trimester of pregnancy. All receptors derive from a female donor with multiple sclerosis, enrolled in a pregnancy study. Both conserved end residues are part of each CDR3. Each record gives: CDR3 protein, CDR3 DNA, clone size, J gene, V gene, D gene. The D gene is left open where the match is weak. Not every row has a clone size; where given, it reads once, few, many or a size class.

cdr3_aa: CASSIRLPGSYNSYEQYF
cdr3_nt: TGTGCCAGTAGTATTAGGTTGCCGGGGTCATACAACTCCTACGAGCAGTACTTC
clone_size: .
j_call: TRBJ2-7
v_call: TRBV19
d_call: .

cdr3_aa: CASRPRADYGYTF
cdr3_nt: TGTGCCAGCAGGCCCAGGGCCGACTATGGCTACACCTTC
clone_size: .
j_call: TRBJ1-2
v_call: TRBV6-5
d_call: .

cdr3_aa: CASSLWVPRGEKLFF
cdr3_nt: TGTGCCAGCAGCCTTTGGGTCCCCAGGGGAGAAAAACTGTTTTTT
clone_size: once
j_call: TRBJ1-4
v_call: TRBV4-2
d_call: .

cdr3_aa: CATSRGRGQGKDEQYF
cdr3_nt: TGTGCCACCAGCAGAGGGCGAGGACAGGGGAAGGACGAGCAGTACTTC
clone_size: .
j_call: TRBJ2-7
v_call: TRBV15
d_call: TRBD1

cdr3_aa: CASTGGWNTEAFF
cdr3_nt: TGTGCCTCCACCGGGGGTTGGAACACTGAAGCTTTCTTT
clone_size: .
j_call: TRBJ1-1
v_call: TRBV19
d_call: .

cdr3_aa: CASSLLLGGNTGELFF
cdr3_nt: TGTGCCAGCAGCCTACTTCTAGGGGGGAACACCGGGGAGCTGTTTTTT
clone_size: .
j_call: TRBJ2-2
v_call: TRBV25-1
d_call: .

cdr3_aa: CASSGTAYQPQHF
cdr3_nt: TGTGCCAGCAGCGGAACAGCTTATCAGCCCCAGCATTTT
clone_size: .
j_call: TRBJ1-5
v_call: TRBV6-5
d_call: .

cdr3_aa: CASSLGLDRVDYGYTF
cdr3_nt: TGTGCCAGCAGCTTGGGACTGGACAGGGTAGACTATGGCTACACCTTC
clone_size: .
j_call: TRBJ1-2
v_call: TRBV5-8
d_call: TRBD1

cdr3_aa: CASSSDTGELFF
cdr3_nt: TGCGCCAGCAGTTCGGACACCGGGGAGCTGTTTTTT
clone_size: .
j_call: TRBJ2-2
v_call: TRBV5-1
d_call: .

cdr3_aa: CASSLGTGLNQPQHF
cdr3_nt: TGTGCCAGCAGCTTAGGGACAGGGCTCAATCAGCCCCAGCATTTT
clone_size: .
j_call: TRBJ1-5
v_call: TRBV11-2
d_call: TRBD1

cdr3_aa: CASSLWQGMGETQYF
cdr3_nt: TGTGCCAGCAGCTTGTGGCAGGGAATGGGAGAGACCCAGTACTTC
clone_size: .
j_call: TRBJ2-5
v_call: TRBV5-4
d_call: .

cdr3_aa: CSVRVGAGGPNEQFF
cdr3_nt: TGCAGCGTGAGGGTAGGAGCGGGAGGCCCCAATGAGCAGTTCTTC
clone_size: .
j_call: TRBJ2-1
v_call: TRBV29-1
d_call: TRBD2

cdr3_aa: CASSQVGVLGNTIYF
cdr3_nt: TGCGCCAGCAGCCAAGTAGGGGTGCTTGGAAACACCATATATTTT
clone_size: .
j_call: TRBJ1-3
v_call: TRBV4-1
d_call: .

cdr3_aa: CASSLTGGEQFF
cdr3_nt: TGTGCCAGCAGTCTTACAGGTGGGGAGCAGTTCTTC
clone_size: .
j_call: TRBJ2-1
v_call: TRBV7-9
d_call: .

cdr3_aa: CASSLAGGGNQPQHF
cdr3_nt: TGCGCCAGCAGCTTGGCCGGGGGGGGCAATCAGCCCCAGCATTTT
clone_size: .
j_call: TRBJ1-5
v_call: TRBV5-1
d_call: .

cdr3_aa: CASSPGNTWTGYF
cdr3_nt: TGTGCCAGCAGCCCGGGGAATACCTGGACGGGGTATTTT
clone_size: .
j_call: TRBJ2-3
v_call: TRBV7-8
d_call: .

cdr3_aa: CASSEGLVNEQFF
cdr3_nt: TGTGCCAGCAGCGAGGGACTAGTCAATGAGCAGTTCTTC
clone_size: .
j_call: TRBJ2-1
v_call: TRBV9
d_call: TRBD2

cdr3_aa: CASKEGVTYNEQFF
cdr3_nt: TGTGCCAGCAAAGAAGGGGTCACCTACAATGAGCAGTTCTTC
clone_size: .
j_call: TRBJ2-1
v_call: TRBV5-4
d_call: .

cdr3_aa: CASRRDGELFF
cdr3_nt: TGTGCCAGCAGGAGGGACGGGGAGCTGTTTTTT
clone_size: .
j_call: TRBJ2-2
v_call: TRBV9
d_call: .

cdr3_aa: CASSLAALDRGQETQYF
cdr3_nt: TGTGCCAGCAGCTTAGCCGCCTTGGACAGGGGACAAGAGACCCAGTACTTC
clone_size: .
j_call: TRBJ2-5
v_call: TRBV7-2
d_call: TRBD1

cdr3_aa: CASSPRTDRVTEAFF
cdr3_nt: TGTGCCAGCAGTCCTAGGACAGACAGGGTCACTGAAGCTTTCTTT
clone_size: .
j_call: TRBJ1-1
v_call: TRBV2
d_call: TRBD1

cdr3_aa: CASSLPRTGGYNEQFF
cdr3_nt: TGTGCCAGCAGCCTACCGAGGACAGGTGGGTACAATGAGCAGTTCTTC
clone_size: .
j_call: TRBJ2-1
v_call: TRBV7-8
d_call: TRBD1

cdr3_aa: CASSPGVLTEAFF
cdr3_nt: TGTGCCAGCAGCCCCGGGGTACTCACTGAAGCTTTCTTT
clone_size: .
j_call: TRBJ1-1
v_call: TRBV7-3
d_call: .

cdr3_aa: CASSFDTLSSYEQYF
cdr3_nt: TGTGCCAGCAGTTTTGACACCCTCTCCTCCTACGAGCAGTACTTC
clone_size: .
j_call: TRBJ2-7
v_call: TRBV27
d_call: .

cdr3_aa: CASSLIWRGKGLVRGYTF
cdr3_nt: TGTGCCAGCAGTTTAATTTGGCGCGGGAAAGGGCTGGTGCGTGGCTACACCTTC
clone_size: once
j_call: TRBJ1-2
v_call: TRBV27
d_call: .

cdr3_aa: CSAWTGESYEQYF
cdr3_nt: TGCAGCGCTTGGACAGGGGAATCCTACGAGCAGTACTTC
clone_size: .
j_call: TRBJ2-7
v_call: TRBV29-1
d_call: TRBD1

cdr3_aa: CASGPDNSPLHF
cdr3_nt: TGTGCCAGCGGGCCAGATAATTCACCCCTCCACTTT
clone_size: few
j_call: TRBJ1-6
v_call: TRBV9
d_call: .

cdr3_aa: CASSPLDTYTGELFF
cdr3_nt: TGTGCCAGCAGTCCCCTTGACACCTACACCGGGGAGCTGTTTTTT
clone_size: .
j_call: TRBJ2-2
v_call: TRBV6-5
d_call: .

cdr3_aa: CASEDRVEAFF
cdr3_nt: TGTGCCAGCGAGGACAGGGTTGAAGCTTTCTTT
clone_size: once
j_call: TRBJ1-1
v_call: TRBV6-1
d_call: TRBD1

cdr3_aa: CAWSEGAGDGYTF
cdr3_nt: TGTGCCTGGAGCGAGGGGGCAGGGGATGGCTACACCTTC
clone_size: .
j_call: TRBJ1-2
v_call: TRBV30
d_call: TRBD1

cdr3_aa: CASSPPDRVDF
cdr3_nt: TGTGCCAGCAGCCCCCCGGACAGGGTCGACTTC
clone_size: .
j_call: TRBJ2-5
v_call: TRBV7-8
d_call: TRBD1

cdr3_aa: CASSPRQGTYNEQFF
cdr3_nt: TGTGCCAGCAGCCCTAGACAGGGGACCTACAATGAGCAGTTCTTC
clone_size: .
j_call: TRBJ2-1
v_call: TRBV7-9
d_call: TRBD1

cdr3_aa: CASSLSSGPYNEQFF
cdr3_nt: TGTGCCAGCAGCTTGAGTAGCGGACCATACAATGAGCAGTTCTTC
clone_size: .
j_call: TRBJ2-1
v_call: TRBV7-3
d_call: .

cdr3_aa: CASSEASQRGSSNQPQHF
cdr3_nt: TGTGCCAGCAGTGAAGCCTCCCAACGTGGCAGTTCCAATCAGCCCCAGCATTTT
clone_size: .
j_call: TRBJ1-5
v_call: TRBV2
d_call: .

cdr3_aa: CASSNRTVNTEAFF
cdr3_nt: TGTGCCAGCAGCAACCGGACAGTGAACACTGAAGCTTTCTTT
clone_size: .
j_call: TRBJ1-1
v_call: TRBV21-1
d_call: .

cdr3_aa: CASSVSLAGEQYF
cdr3_nt: TGTGCCAGTAGTGTTAGTCTAGCAGGCGAGCAGTACTTC
clone_size: .
j_call: TRBJ2-7
v_call: TRBV19
d_call: .

cdr3_aa: CASSAGGNTEAFF
cdr3_nt: TGTGCCAGCAGCGCGGGGGGGAACACTGAAGCTTTCTTT
clone_size: .
j_call: TRBJ1-1
v_call: TRBV7-6
d_call: .

cdr3_aa: CASSQDPDRSYEQYF
cdr3_nt: TGCGCCAGCAGCCAAGATCCGGACAGGTCCTACGAGCAGTACTTC
clone_size: .
j_call: TRBJ2-7
v_call: TRBV4-3
d_call: TRBD1

cdr3_aa: CASTLSGGVGNTIYF
cdr3_nt: TGTGCCAGCACCCTTAGCGGGGGAGTTGGAAACACCATATATTTT
clone_size: .
j_call: TRBJ1-3
v_call: TRBV11-2
d_call: .

cdr3_aa: CASSLTGGAAEAFF
cdr3_nt: TGTGCCAGCAGCCTGACAGGGGGCGCCGCTGAAGCTTTCTTT
clone_size: .
j_call: TRBJ1-1
v_call: TRBV4-2
d_call: TRBD1

cdr3_aa: CASRVAGNYGYTF
cdr3_nt: TGTGCCAGCCGCGTCGCGGGGAACTATGGCTACACCTTC
clone_size: .
j_call: TRBJ1-2
v_call: TRBV5-4
d_call: .

cdr3_aa: CASSTARDRGTYEQYF
cdr3_nt: TGTGCCAGTAGTACAGCCCGGGACAGGGGTACCTACGAGCAGTACTTC
clone_size: .
j_call: TRBJ2-7
v_call: TRBV19
d_call: TRBD1

cdr3_aa: CASSGRGFTDTQYF
cdr3_nt: TGTGCCAGCAGTGGACGGGGTTTCACAGATACGCAGTATTTT
clone_size: .
j_call: TRBJ2-3
v_call: TRBV28
d_call: .